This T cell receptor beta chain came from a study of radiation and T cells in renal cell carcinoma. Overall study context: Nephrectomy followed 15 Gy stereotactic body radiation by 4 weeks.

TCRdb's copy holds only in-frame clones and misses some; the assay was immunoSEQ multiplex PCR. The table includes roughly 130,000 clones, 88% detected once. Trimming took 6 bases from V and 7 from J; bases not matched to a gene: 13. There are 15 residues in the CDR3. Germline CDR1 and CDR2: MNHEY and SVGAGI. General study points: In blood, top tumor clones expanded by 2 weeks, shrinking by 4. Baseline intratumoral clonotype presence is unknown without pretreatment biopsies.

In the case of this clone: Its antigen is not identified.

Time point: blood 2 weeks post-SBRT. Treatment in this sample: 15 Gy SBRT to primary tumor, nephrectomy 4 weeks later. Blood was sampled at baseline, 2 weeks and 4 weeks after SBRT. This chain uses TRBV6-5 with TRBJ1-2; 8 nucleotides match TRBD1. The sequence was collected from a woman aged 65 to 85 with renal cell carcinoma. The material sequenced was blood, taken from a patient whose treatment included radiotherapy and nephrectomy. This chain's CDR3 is CASSPFGQGAGGYTF. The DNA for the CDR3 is TGTGCCAGCAGCCCGTTTGGGCAGGGGGCGGGTGGCTACACCTTC.